This T cell receptor (beta chain) is drawn from a study of blood T cell repertoires in COVID-19 (dated by TCRdb to 2018 to 2021). Study-level background: Collaborator samples came from the United States, Italy and Spain and covered acute and convalescent phases of COVID-19. The repertoires were released in a freely available public database meant as a resource for research on the immune response to SARS-CoV-2. Nearly every sample came with metadata listing a de-identified subject ID, COVID-19 status, age in years and sex. Subjects who had been exposed to COVID-19, were actively infected with it, or had recovered from it provided the deeply sampled blood TCRbeta repertoires that made up the dataset. The samples were drawn from two sources: the first 160 participants of the ongoing ImmuneRACE study, and 950 to 1,500 subjects contributed by 6 global collaborators. The prospective study material was composed of cDNA or gDNA derived from T cells, B-cell-depleted T cells, or PBMCs. Where available, HLA class I and class II types were obtained from metadata supplied by the sample provider rather than from assay-based typing. Broad study findings and their caveats: The quantity of clinical and demographic metadata differed by source and by participant and was supplied without curation.

Each collaborating institution followed its own protocols to collect whole blood in K2EDTA tubes. Collaborator samples were shipped for TCRbeta analysis as frozen whole blood, isolated PBMCs, or DNA extracted from either sample type. CDR1 and CDR2 (SGHTA, FQGNSA) derive from the germline V gene. The CDR3 runs 14 residues from the cysteine to the phenylalanine. This entry keeps only the CDR3 DNA: 42 bases, framed from base 1. The trim is 5 bases for V and 1 base for J, with a gap of 11 bases between the germline ends. TCRbeta CDR3 regions were amplified from genomic DNA using the immunoSEQ Assay, a bias-controlled multiplex PCR. In the source study's methods: Within the assay, amplification of reference gene primers was used to estimate how many nucleated cells each sample contained. Sequence reads were collapsed and filtered to measure the absolute abundance of every unique TCRbeta CDR3 rearrangement. For each sample, productive Simpson clonality was calculated by taking the square root of Simpson's diversity index across productive rearrangements. This is the immuneACCESS table as TCRdb keeps it, with only in-frame sequences that have V and J called. A part of the clones is gone; compared with another copy, unresolved V genes explain less than half, and the rest is unexplained. Clone size and the V and J calls come from that table; the DNA yielded D and trimming. This sample is represented by around 170,000 clones; approximately 87% of them were singletons. Jointly, the top ten make up roughly 4% of the sample.

Remarks on this clone: What antigen it recognizes has not been identified. Base qualities are not recorded, but no much larger clone differs from it by a single base.

Sequencing was performed on peripheral blood. This receptor was identified in a woman between 65 and 79 years old with acute or convalescent COVID-19. The rearrangement combines TRBV7-2 with TRBJ2-5, with the identity of the D gene unclear. The DNA sequence is given as TGTGCCAGCAGCGGTGGCAACCCCCAAGAGACCCAGTACTTC. This is translated as CASSGGNPQETQYF.